This T cell receptor (beta chain) was captured in a study of cytomegalovirus exposure and HLA in healthy donors. Study-wide findings and caveats: V- and J-gene trimming in TCR beta was tied to a missense DCLRE1C variant by an analysis performed later.

The sample holds one count of this clone. Antigen: not known. The primer mix had 60 Vbeta and 13 Jbeta primers. The table came from immunoSEQ multiplex PCR; TCRdb's copy has only in-frame clones and leaves some out. Here the sample spans some 150,000 clones, 79% being singletons. CDR1 and CDR2 (germline): SEHNR, FQNEAQ (reference sequence). Trimming pared 5 bases from V and 6 bases from J, leaving 11 bases between. CDR3 length equals 13 residues. V is TRBV7-9 and J is TRBJ1-5; maybe TRBD1 (6 bases). The sequence derives from a human donor in good health. Input material: PBMCs. The CDR3 nucleotides are TGTGCCAGCAGCACGACAGGAATTCAGCCCCAGCATTTT. Amino acid sequence: CASSTTGIQPQHF. The variable domain in full, with the rest retrieved from reference TRBV7-9 and TRBJ1-5, is DTGVSQNPRHKITKRGQNVTFRCDPISEHNRLYWYRQTLGQGPEFLTYFQNEAQLEKSRLLSDRFSAERPKGSFSTLEIQRTEQGDSAMYLCASSTTGIQPQHFGDGTRLSIL.